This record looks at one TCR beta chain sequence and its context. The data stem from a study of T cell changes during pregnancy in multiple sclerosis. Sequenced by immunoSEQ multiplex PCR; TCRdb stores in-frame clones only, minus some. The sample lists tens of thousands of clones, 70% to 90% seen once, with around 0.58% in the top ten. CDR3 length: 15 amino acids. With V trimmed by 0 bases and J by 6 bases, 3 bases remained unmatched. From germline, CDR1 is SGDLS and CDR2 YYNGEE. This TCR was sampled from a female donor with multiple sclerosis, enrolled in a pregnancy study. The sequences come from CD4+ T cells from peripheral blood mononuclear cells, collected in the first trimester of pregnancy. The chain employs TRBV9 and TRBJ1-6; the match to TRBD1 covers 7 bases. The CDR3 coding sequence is TGTGCCAGCAGCGTAGCGGGACAGTTTAATTCACCCCTCCACTTT. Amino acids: CASSVAGQFNSPLHF.